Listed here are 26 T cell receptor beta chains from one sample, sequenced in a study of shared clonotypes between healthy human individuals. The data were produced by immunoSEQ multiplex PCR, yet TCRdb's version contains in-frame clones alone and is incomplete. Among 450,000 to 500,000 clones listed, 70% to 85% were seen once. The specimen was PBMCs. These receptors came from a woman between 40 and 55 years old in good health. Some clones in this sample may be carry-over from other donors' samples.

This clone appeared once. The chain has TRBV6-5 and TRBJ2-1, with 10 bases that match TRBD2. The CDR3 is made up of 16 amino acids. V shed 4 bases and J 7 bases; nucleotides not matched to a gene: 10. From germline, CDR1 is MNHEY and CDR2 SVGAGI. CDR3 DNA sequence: TGTGCCAGCAGTTCGTCACTAGCGGGAAGGGGGAATGAGCAGTTCTTC. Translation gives CASSSSLAGRGNEQFF.

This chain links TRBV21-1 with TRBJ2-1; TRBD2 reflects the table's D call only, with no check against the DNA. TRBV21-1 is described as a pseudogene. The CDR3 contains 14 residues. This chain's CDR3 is CASRRGRTRYEQFF. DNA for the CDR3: TGTGCCAGCCGGCGGGGCAGGACCCGCTATGAGCAGTTCTTC.

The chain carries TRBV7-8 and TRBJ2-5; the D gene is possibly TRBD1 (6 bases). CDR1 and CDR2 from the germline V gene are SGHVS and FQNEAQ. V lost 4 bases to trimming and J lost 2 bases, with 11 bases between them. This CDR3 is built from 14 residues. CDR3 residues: CASSSRTEQETQYF. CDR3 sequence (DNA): TGTGCCAGCAGCTCAAGGACAGAGCAAGAGACCCAGTACTTC.

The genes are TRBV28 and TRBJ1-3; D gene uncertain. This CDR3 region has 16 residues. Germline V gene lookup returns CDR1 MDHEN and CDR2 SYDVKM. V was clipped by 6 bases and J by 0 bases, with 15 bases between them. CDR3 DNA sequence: TGTGCCAGCAGACCTATACGTACAGCCTCTGGAAACACCATATATTTT. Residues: CASRPIRTASGNTIYF.

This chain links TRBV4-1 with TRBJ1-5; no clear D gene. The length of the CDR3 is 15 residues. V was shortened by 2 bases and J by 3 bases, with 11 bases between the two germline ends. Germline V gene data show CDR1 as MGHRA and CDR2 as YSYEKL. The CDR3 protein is CASSQRATFNQPQHF. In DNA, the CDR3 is TGCGCCAGCAGCCAAAGGGCTACGTTCAATCAGCCCCAGCATTTT.

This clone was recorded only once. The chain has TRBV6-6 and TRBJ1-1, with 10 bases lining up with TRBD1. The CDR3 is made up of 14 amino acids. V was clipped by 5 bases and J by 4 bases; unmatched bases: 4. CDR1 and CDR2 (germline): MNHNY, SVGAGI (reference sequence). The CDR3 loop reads CASSPDRGRTEAFF. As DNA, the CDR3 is TGTGCCAGCAGTCCCGACAGGGGGCGCACTGAAGCTTTCTTT.

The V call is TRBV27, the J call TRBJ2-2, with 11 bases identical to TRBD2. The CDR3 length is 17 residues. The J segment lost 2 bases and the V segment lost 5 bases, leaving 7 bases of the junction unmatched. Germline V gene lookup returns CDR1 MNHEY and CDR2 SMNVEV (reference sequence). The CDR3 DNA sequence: TGTGCCAGCAGTCGAGTTAGCGGGAGGGCCAACACCGGGGAGCTGTTTTTT. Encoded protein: CASSRVSGRANTGELFF.

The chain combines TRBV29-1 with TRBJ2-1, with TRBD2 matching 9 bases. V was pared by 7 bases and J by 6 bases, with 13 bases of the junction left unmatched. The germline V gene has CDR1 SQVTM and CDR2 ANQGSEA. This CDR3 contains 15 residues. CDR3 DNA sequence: TGCAGCGCTCGACACCGGACTAGCGCTATCAATGAGCAGTTCTTC. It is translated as CSARHRTSAINEQFF.

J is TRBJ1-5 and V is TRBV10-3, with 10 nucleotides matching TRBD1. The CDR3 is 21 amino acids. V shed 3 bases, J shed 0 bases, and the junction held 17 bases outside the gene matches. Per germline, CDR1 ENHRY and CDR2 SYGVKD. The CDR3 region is CAISEYSSGTGDSNSNQPQHF. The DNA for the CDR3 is TGTGCCATCAGTGAATACAGTTCCGGGACAGGGGATTCCAATAGCAATCAGCCCCAGCATTTT.

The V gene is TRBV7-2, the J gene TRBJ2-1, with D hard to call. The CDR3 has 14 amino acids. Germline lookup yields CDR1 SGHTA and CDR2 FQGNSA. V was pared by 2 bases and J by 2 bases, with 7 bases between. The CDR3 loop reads CASSLQNPYNEQFF. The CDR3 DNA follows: TGTGCCAGCAGCTTACAGAATCCCTACAATGAGCAGTTCTTC.

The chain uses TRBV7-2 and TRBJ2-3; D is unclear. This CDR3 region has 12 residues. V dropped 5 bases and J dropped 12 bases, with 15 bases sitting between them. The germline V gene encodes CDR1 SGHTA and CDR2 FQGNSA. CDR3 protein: CASSDNLPRQYF. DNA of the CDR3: TGTGCCAGCAGCGATAACCTCCCCCGACAGTATTTT. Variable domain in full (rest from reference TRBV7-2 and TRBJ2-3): GAGVSQSPSNKVTEKGKDVELRCDPISGHTALYWYRQSLGQGLEFLIYFQGNSAPDKSGLPSDRFSAERTGGSVSTLTIQRTQQEDSAVYLCASSDNLPRQYFGPGTRLTVL.

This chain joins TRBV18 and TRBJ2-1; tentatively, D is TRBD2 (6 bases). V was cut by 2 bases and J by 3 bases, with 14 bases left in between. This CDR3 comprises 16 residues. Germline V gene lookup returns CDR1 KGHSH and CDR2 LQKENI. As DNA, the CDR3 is TGTGCCAGCTCACCAGGGGGTAGCGGAAACTACAATGAGCAGTTCTTC. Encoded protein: CASSPGGSGNYNEQFF.

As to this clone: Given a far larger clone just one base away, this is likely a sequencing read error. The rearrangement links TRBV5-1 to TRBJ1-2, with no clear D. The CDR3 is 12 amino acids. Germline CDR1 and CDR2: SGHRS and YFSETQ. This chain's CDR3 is CASGLANYGYTF. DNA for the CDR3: TGCGCCAGCGGCTTGGCTAACTATGGCTACACCTTC.

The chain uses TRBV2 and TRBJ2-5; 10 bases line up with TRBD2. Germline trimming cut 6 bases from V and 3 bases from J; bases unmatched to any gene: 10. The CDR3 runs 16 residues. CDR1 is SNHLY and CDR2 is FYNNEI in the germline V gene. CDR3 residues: CASRGSALAGEETQYF. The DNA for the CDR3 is TGTGCCAGCAGGGGGTCAGCCCTAGCGGGGGAAGAGACCCAGTACTTC.

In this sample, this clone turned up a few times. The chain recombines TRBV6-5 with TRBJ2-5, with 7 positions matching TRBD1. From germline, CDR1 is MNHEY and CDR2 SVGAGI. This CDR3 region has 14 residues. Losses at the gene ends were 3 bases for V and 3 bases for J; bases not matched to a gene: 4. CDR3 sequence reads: CASSYNGQEETQYF. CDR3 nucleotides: TGTGCCAGCAGTTATAATGGACAGGAAGAGACCCAGTACTTC.

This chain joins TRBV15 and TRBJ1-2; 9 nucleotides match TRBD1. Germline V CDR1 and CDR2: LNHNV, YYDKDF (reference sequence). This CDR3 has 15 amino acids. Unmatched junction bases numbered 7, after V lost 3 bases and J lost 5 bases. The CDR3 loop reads CATSRTPGQGYGYTF. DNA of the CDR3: TGTGCCACCAGCAGGACCCCGGGACAGGGTTATGGCTACACCTTC.

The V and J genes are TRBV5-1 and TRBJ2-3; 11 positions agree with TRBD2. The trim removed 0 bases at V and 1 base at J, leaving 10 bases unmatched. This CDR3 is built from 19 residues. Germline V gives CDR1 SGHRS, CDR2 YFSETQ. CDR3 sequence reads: CASSLVGTSGPGRTDTQYF. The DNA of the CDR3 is TGCGCCAGCAGCTTGGTCGGGACTAGCGGACCCGGCCGCACAGATACGCAGTATTTT.

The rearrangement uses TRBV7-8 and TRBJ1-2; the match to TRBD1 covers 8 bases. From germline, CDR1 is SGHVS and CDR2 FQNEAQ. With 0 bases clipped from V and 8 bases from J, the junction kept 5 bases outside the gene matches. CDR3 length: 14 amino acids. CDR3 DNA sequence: TGTGCCAGCAGCTTAGCCCAGGGGGCCCGGGGCTACACCTTC. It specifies CASSLAQGARGYTF.

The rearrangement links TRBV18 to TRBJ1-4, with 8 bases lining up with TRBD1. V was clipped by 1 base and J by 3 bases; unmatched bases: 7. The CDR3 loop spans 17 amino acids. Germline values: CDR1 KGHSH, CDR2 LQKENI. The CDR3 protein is CASSPRSQGAPNEKLFF. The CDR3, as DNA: TGTGCCAGCTCACCACGTTCCCAGGGGGCCCCTAATGAAAAACTGTTTTTT.

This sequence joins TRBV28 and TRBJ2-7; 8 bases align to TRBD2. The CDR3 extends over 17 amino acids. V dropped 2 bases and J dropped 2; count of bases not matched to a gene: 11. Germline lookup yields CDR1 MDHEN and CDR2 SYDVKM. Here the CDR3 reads CASSLPILAGLAYEQYF. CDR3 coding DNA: TGTGCCAGCAGTTTACCTATATTAGCGGGACTAGCCTACGAGCAGTACTTC.

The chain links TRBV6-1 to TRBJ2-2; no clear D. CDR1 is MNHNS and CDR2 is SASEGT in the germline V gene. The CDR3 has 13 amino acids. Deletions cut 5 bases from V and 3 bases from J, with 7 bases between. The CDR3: CASSLAYTGELFF. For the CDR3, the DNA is TGTGCCAGCAGTTTGGCTTACACCGGGGAGCTGTTTTTT.

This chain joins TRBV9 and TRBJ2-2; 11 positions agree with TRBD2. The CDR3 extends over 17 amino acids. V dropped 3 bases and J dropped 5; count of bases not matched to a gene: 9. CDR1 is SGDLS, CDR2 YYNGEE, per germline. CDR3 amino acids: CASSGPELAGVTGELFF. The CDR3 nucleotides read TGTGCCAGCAGCGGGCCGGAACTAGCGGGAGTTACCGGGGAGCTGTTTTTT. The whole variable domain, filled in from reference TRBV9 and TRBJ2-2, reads DSGVTQTPKHLITATGQRVTLRCSPRSGDLSVYWYQQSLDQGLQFLIQYYNGEERAKGNILERFSAQQFPDLHSELNLSSLELGDSALYFCASSGPELAGVTGELFFGEGSRLTVL.

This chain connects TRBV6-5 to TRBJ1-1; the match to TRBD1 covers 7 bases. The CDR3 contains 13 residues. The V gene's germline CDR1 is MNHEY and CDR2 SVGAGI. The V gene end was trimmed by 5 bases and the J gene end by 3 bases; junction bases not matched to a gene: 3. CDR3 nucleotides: TGTGCCAGCAGTAGACAGGGTTACACTGAAGCTTTCTTT. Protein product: CASSRQGYTEAFF.

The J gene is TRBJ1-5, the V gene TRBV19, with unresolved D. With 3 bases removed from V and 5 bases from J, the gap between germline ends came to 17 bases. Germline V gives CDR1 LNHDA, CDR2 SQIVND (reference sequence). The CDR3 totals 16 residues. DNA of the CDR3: TGTGCCAGTAGTATTTACTCCACACTGTTTGATCAGCCCCAGCATTTT. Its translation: CASSIYSTLFDQPQHF.

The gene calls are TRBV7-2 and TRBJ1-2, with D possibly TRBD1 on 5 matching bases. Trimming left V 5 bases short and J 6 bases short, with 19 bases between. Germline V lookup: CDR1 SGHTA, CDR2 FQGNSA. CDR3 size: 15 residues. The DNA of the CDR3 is TGTGCCAGCAGCAACAGGTTTGGGGGAGGTAATGGCTACACCTTC. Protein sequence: CASSNRFGGGNGYTF. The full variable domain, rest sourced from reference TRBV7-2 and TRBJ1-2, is GAGVSQSPSNKVTEKGKDVELRCDPISGHTALYWYRQSLGQGLEFLIYFQGNSAPDKSGLPSDRFSAERTGGSVSTLTIQRTQQEDSAVYLCASSNRFGGGNGYTFGSGTRLTVV.

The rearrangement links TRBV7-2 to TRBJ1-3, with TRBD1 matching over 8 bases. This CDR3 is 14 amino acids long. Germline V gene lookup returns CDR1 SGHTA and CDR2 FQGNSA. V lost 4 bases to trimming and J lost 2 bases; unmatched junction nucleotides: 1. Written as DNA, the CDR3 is TGTGCCAGCAGCTCGGACAGGGCTGGAAACACCATATATTTT. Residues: CASSSDRAGNTIYF.